The present entry profiles one T cell receptor beta chain with its context. Its binding antigen is unknown. Including the terminal cysteine and phenylalanine, the CDR3 comprises 16 residues. The nucleotide record is missing. Library preparation used 5' RACE. The input for every TCR library was 3,500 to 4,000 ng of total RNA. For each sample, cDNA was synthesized in eight separate reactions using SMARTScribe reverse transcriptase. During cDNA synthesis, template switching introduced unique molecular identifiers that contained a 6-nucleotide sample barcode. TCRalpha and TCRbeta cDNA was amplified by two nested PCRs of roughly 16 and 10 cycles, with bead purification after each PCR. Before amplification, the cDNA was treated with uracil DNA-glycosylase and purified using the QIAquick PCR purification kit. The second PCR was the step at which Illumina TruSeq-compatible adapters and sample-specific barcodes were added. Library quality and concentration were checked on TapeStation and Qubit, and libraries were pooled at about 5 ng each. The pooled libraries were sequenced with 2 x 100 bp reads and custom sequencing primers on an Illumina HiSeq2500 single-index Rapid Run. For the original study's pipeline: MiGEC version 1.2.6 was used for UMI-based consensus assembly, which corrected PCR and sequencing errors. MiXCR version 2.1.1 was used for V(D)J alignment, clonotype assembly and CDR3 extraction. Gene usage, clonotype sharing and MAIT/NKT TCR abundance were normalised by analysing the top 1000, 10 000 and 20 000 clonotypes per sample. Diversity was computed as the inverse Simpson index with the vegan R package after downsampling to 27 000 UMIs. Paired Mann-Whitney U tests on discordant twin pairs were used, with Benjamini-Hochberg multiple-testing correction. TCRdb reprocessed the reads, and each CDR3 protein sequence is entered once, without DNA. The V and J calls, along with clone size, are taken from TCRdb and not from the paper's own processing. The record for this sample contains about 380,000 distinct CDR3 sequences. Approximately 2.8% of the sample is in the top ten clones.

The data were taken from a study of monozygotic twins with inflammatory bowel disease (dated by TCRdb to about 2019). Describing the broader study: A total of roughly 28 monozygotic twin pairs were included in the full study, comprising nine German pairs (four IBD-concordant, five IBD-discordant) and 19 IBD-discordant Danish pairs. The search for disease-associated traits relied mainly on comparing, within discordant pairs, IBD patients with their genetically identical healthy co-twins. Each individual had, on average, about 151 000 unique TCRalpha sequences and 181 000 unique TCRbeta sequences available for analysis. Overall study outcomes, separate from this receptor: Because patients were on differing immunosuppressive treatments, the repertoires may have picked up extra background noise and inter-individual variability. Different T cell subtypes could not be distinguished in the analysis. The results gave no support for a single strong signal or clonotype linked to IBD. Compared with healthy twins, IBD patients shared fewer clonotypes with other individuals, and the difference was most pronounced in patients with signs of disease activity. A decrease in TCRbeta repertoire diversity, as measured by inverse Simpson index, was observed in IBD patients compared with their healthy co-twins. Concordant and discordant twins showed no difference in repertoire similarity, possibly because of limited statistical power.

An approximately 2.5 ml peripheral blood sample was drawn into PAXgene tubes per donor and stored at -80°C. Total RNA was isolated from whole blood with the PAXgene blood miRNA kit on an automated QIAcube, without T cell sorting. Peripheral blood from monozygotic twin pairs, either concordant or discordant for inflammatory bowel disease, underwent deep TCRalpha and TCRbeta repertoire profiling that used unique molecular barcoding. Smoking habits were recorded for all twin pairs, and each individual was classified as a current, former or never smoker. The V and J segments used are TRBV21-1 and TRBJ2-3; checking the TCRdb D call of TRBD2 is not possible without DNA. TRBV21-1 is a known pseudogene. Sequenced: blood. This sequence originates from a human donor with ulcerative colitis or Crohn's disease, or a healthy co-twin of an affected twin (not recorded which). The CDR3 here reads CASSKAPLAGPDTQYF.